The 25 T cell receptor beta chains listed next were all sequenced from one sample in a study of shared clonotypes between healthy human individuals. Using immunoSEQ multiplex PCR, the repertoire was profiled, and TCRdb retains in-frame clones only, with some absent. Here the sample spans about 990,000 clones, around 78% being singletons. The sample was memory CD4+ T cells from PBMCs. Described subset: CD45RA-negative fraction. Receptor source: a man aged 18 to 30 in good health. Some clones in this sample may be carry-over from other donors' samples.

This sequence joins TRBV30 and TRBJ1-2; no reliable D call. The length of the CDR3 is 12 residues. Trimming pared 2 bases from V and 6 bases from J, leaving 10 bases between. CDR1 is GTSNPN, CDR2 SVGIG, per germline (reference sequence). CDR3 coding DNA: TGTGCCTGGAGTTTCAGGTTCCATGGCTACACCTTC. Translation: CAWSFRFHGYTF.

This sequence joins TRBV5-1 and TRBJ2-7; D may be TRBD2 (5 bases). V was trimmed by 2 bases and J by 1 base, leaving 13 bases between them. The CDR3 spans 15 residues. Germline assignment: CDR1 SGHRS and CDR2 YFSETQ. The CDR3 spells CASSLSGYGSYEQYF. Written as DNA, the CDR3 is TGCGCCAGCAGCTTATCGGGGTACGGGTCCTACGAGCAGTACTTC.

The DNA of the CDR3 is TGTGCCAGCAGTCCTAGCGGGAGGGGATCCTACAATGAGCAGTTCTTC. This codes for CASSPSGRGSYNEQFF. The chain is built from TRBV7-3 and TRBJ2-1, with 12 bases matching TRBD2. This CDR3 is 16 amino acids long. The germline V gene has CDR1 SGHTA and CDR2 FQGTGA. V dropped 6 bases and J dropped 1; count of bases not matched to a gene: 4.

The V and J genes are TRBV2 and TRBJ2-7; TRBD2 aligns across 7 bases. Germline loops: CDR1 SNHLY, CDR2 FYNNEI. The length of the CDR3 is 14 residues. J lost 5 bases, V lost 8 bases, and 12 bases had no gene match. For the CDR3, the DNA is TGTGCCAGCGGGACGGGGGGAGCGCTCGACGAGCAGTACTTC. Translated: CASGTGGALDEQYF.

J is TRBJ1-1 and V is TRBV6-5; tentatively, D is TRBD1 (5 bases). The germline CDR1 and CDR2 sequences are MNHEY and SVGAGI. The ends were cut back, 7 bases at V and 11 bases at J, with 20 bases in the middle. CDR3 length: 13 residues. The DNA of the CDR3 is TGTGCCAGCACCGATATATCAGGGCGGCACGCTTTCTTT. Translation gives CASTDISGRHAFF.

CDR3 in DNA: TGTGCCAGCTCACCAGTTTCCAGTTTTAATGAGCAGTTCTTC. Translating gives CASSPVSSFNEQFF. The V gene is TRBV18, the J gene TRBJ2-1; D remains ambiguous. Germline V gene lookup returns CDR1 KGHSH and CDR2 LQKENI. The CDR3 runs to 14 residues. Trimming shortened V by 2 bases and J by 7 bases, and 12 bases separated the two germline ends.

A word on this clone: A single base separates this from a much larger clone, so it may be a read error. This chain connects TRBV4-1 to TRBJ1-2; no clear D. Germline assignment: CDR1 MGHRA and CDR2 YSYEKL. The CDR3 consists of 15 residues. The germline V and J ends were trimmed by 0 bases and 2 bases, with 10 bases remaining between them. The CDR3: CASSQDMTDNYGYTF. DNA for the CDR3: TGCGCCAGCAGCCAAGATATGACGGACAACTATGGCTACACCTTC.

The rearrangement links TRBV7-8 to TRBJ1-1, with TRBD1 identical over 10 bases. This CDR3 region has 14 residues. Germline trimming cut 6 bases from V and 5 bases from J; bases unmatched to any gene: 6. In germline, CDR1 is SGHVS, CDR2 FQNEAQ. The CDR3 reads CASSWDRGGTEAFF. In DNA form, the CDR3 reads TGTGCCAGCAGTTGGGACAGGGGCGGAACTGAAGCTTTCTTT.

There are a few counts of this clone. The rearrangement uses TRBV27 and TRBJ1-1; no reliable D call. V was clipped by 2 bases and J by 0 bases, with 7 bases between them. The CDR3 extends over 14 amino acids. In germline, CDR1 is MNHEY, CDR2 SMNVEV (reference sequence). The CDR3 reads CASSLTGVNTEAFF. In nucleotides, the CDR3 is TGTGCCAGCAGTTTAACGGGAGTGAACACTGAAGCTTTCTTT.

The V gene is TRBV21-1, the J gene TRBJ2-7; the table's D call of TRBD2 was not tested on the DNA. TRBV21-1 corresponds to a pseudogene. The CDR3 is 17 residues long. The CDR3 reads CASSKGPPPTSGYEQYF. For the CDR3, the DNA is TGTGCCAGCAGCAAAGGACCCCCTCCGACTAGCGGATACGAGCAGTACTTC.

The rearrangement joins TRBV7-9 to TRBJ1-2; TRBD1 agrees at 7 bases. The germline V gene has CDR1 SEHNR and CDR2 FQNEAQ (reference sequence). J gave up 4 bases and V 2 bases, and 4 bases lay outside the gene matches. This CDR3 contains 14 residues. The DNA of the CDR3 is TGTGCCAGCAGCTTATACAGGGGCGGCTATGGCTACACCTTC. Translated: CASSLYRGGYGYTF.

The chain carries TRBV6-5 and TRBJ2-7; D is ambiguous. This CDR3 has 11 amino acids. Germline CDR1 MNHEY, CDR2 SVGAGI. Deletions cut 5 bases from V and 3 bases from J, with 5 bases between. CDR3 coding DNA: TGTGCCAGCAGTAAGGGCTACGAGCAGTACTTC. Translation gives CASSKGYEQYF.

The chain uses TRBV5-6 and TRBJ2-7; D gene ambiguous. CDR1 is SGHDT, CDR2 YYEEEE, per germline. Trimming stripped 2 bases from V and 1 base from J, with 13 bases between. CDR3 length equals 15 residues. The CDR3 protein is CASSFYDGWSYEQYF. As DNA, the CDR3 is TGTGCCAGCAGCTTTTACGACGGGTGGTCCTACGAGCAGTACTTC.

The rearrangement links TRBV18 to TRBJ2-1; 12 nucleotides match TRBD2. Losses at the gene ends were 0 bases for V and 6 bases for J; bases not matched to a gene: 6. The germline gives CDR1 KGHSH, CDR2 LQKENI. This CDR3 has 17 amino acids. The DNA for the CDR3 is TGTGCCAGCTCACCACCGGCTAGCGGGAGGGCCGTCAATGAGCAGTTCTTC. Residues: CASSPPASGRAVNEQFF.

The chain couples TRBV9 to TRBJ2-1, with D possibly TRBD2 on 5 matching bases. V dropped 0 bases and J dropped 3 bases, with 7 bases sitting between them. The CDR3 sequence is 14 residues long. Germline CDR1 SGDLS, CDR2 YYNGEE. The CDR3: CASSVVGDYNEQFF. CDR3 DNA sequence: TGTGCCAGCAGCGTAGTCGGGGACTACAATGAGCAGTTCTTC.

The chain couples TRBV4-3 to TRBJ2-7, with 8 positions matching TRBD1. Germline V gene data show CDR1 as LGHNA and CDR2 as YSLEER. The CDR3 covers 13 residues. V trimming: 3 bases; J trimming: 6 bases; junction bases outside the gene matches: 4. The CDR3 loop is CASSQATGGEQYF. The DNA of the CDR3 is TGCGCCAGCAGCCAGGCTACAGGGGGCGAGCAGTACTTC.

There are a few counts of this clone. The chain joins TRBV23-1 to TRBJ2-2; TRBD2 aligns across 10 bases. TRBV23-1 is an ORF; its function is uncertain. The CDR3 consists of 15 residues. V lost 4 bases to trimming and J lost 6 bases; unmatched junction nucleotides: 5. DNA of the CDR3: TGCGCCAGCAGTCGGGAGACTAGCGGGTCCGGGGAGCTGTTTTTT. It yields the protein CASSRETSGSGELFF.

The chain has TRBV7-2 and TRBJ2-1; no reliable D call. CDR1 and CDR2 from the germline V gene are SGHTA and FQGNSA. Trimming took 2 bases from V and 0 from J, leaving 2 bases between them. CDR3 size: 13 residues. CDR3 protein: CASSLPSYNEQFF. For the CDR3, the DNA is TGTGCCAGCAGCTTACCCTCCTACAATGAGCAGTTCTTC.

This clone was observed a single time. The same CDR3 is also encoded by other DNA sequences in this sample. The chain is built from TRBV6-6 and TRBJ2-1, with 7 bases identical to TRBD2. Germline loops: CDR1 MNHNY, CDR2 SVGAGI (reference sequence). V lost 2 bases and J lost 0; bases outside the gene matches: 1. The CDR3 runs 15 residues. CDR3 DNA sequence: TGTGCCAGCAGTTACGGCGGGAGCTCCTACAATGAGCAGTTCTTC. It codes for CASSYGGSSYNEQFF.

The chain joins TRBV28 to TRBJ1-5, with D possibly TRBD1 on 6 matching bases. Trimming removed 8 bases at V and 6 bases at J, with 20 bases between. Per germline, CDR1 MDHEN and CDR2 SYDVKM. This CDR3 is 15 amino acids long. The CDR3 DNA sequence: TGTGCCAGCTTTGGAGGGGGGTTGGGAAGTCAGCCCCAGCATTTT. Translation: CASFGGGLGSQPQHF.

This sequence joins TRBV6-5 and TRBJ1-2, with D maybe TRBD1 (6 bases). Trimming pared 2 bases from V and 7 bases from J, leaving 20 bases between. The germline CDR1 and CDR2 sequences are MNHEY and SVGAGI. The CDR3 is made up of 16 amino acids. CDR3 DNA sequence: TGTGCCAGCAGTTACCAACCCGCGGGGGCAGGTAGTGGCTACACCTTC. Residues: CASSYQPAGAGSGYTF.

V and J are TRBV4-1 and TRBJ2-1, with a weak D call TRBD2 (5 bases). The CDR3 is 19 residues long. Per the germline V gene, CDR1 is MGHRA and CDR2 is YSYEKL. The ends were cut back, 3 bases at V and 9 bases at J, with 30 bases in the middle. Written as DNA, the CDR3 is TGCGCCAGCAGCCATGAAGGCCCGTCAGTCCGGACTGGTTTAAGTGAGCAGTTCTTC. Amino acid sequence: CASSHEGPSVRTGLSEQFF.

This sequence joins TRBV10-3 and TRBJ2-1; 11 positions agree with TRBD1. J was trimmed by 5 bases and V by 1 base; bases with no gene match: 4. CDR3 size: 16 residues. Germline values: CDR1 ENHRY, CDR2 SYGVKD. The CDR3 region is CAISEWKGQGDNEQFF. The CDR3 nucleotides read TGTGCCATCAGTGAGTGGAAGGGACAGGGGGACAATGAGCAGTTCTTC.

The sample holds a few counts of this clone. The sample holds other DNA sequences that translate to the same CDR3. The chain couples TRBV5-1 to TRBJ2-2; possible D gene TRBD1, 5 bases. Germline V gives CDR1 SGHRS, CDR2 YFSETQ. V lost 0 bases, J lost 3 bases, and 6 bases lay in between. The CDR3 runs 14 residues. The CDR3 nucleotides read TGCGCCAGCAGCTTGGGACAGTACACCGGGGAGCTGTTTTTT. This sequence encodes CASSLGQYTGELFF.

This sequence joins TRBV2 and TRBJ1-2; D might be TRBD1 (5 bases). Germline CDR1 is SNHLY and CDR2 is FYNNEI. This CDR3 is built from 13 residues. The germline V and J ends were trimmed by 6 bases and 3 bases, with 11 bases remaining between them. The CDR3 spells CASRQGVDYGYTF. CDR3 in DNA: TGTGCCAGCAGGCAGGGAGTTGACTATGGCTACACCTTC. Filled out from reference TRBV2 and TRBJ1-2, the complete variable domain reads EPEVTQTPSHQVTQMGQEVILRCVPISNHLYFYWYRQILGQKVEFLVSFYNNEISEKSEIFDDQFSVERPDGSNFTLKIRSTKLEDSAMYFCASRQGVDYGYTFGSGTRLTVV.